This T cell receptor (beta chain) was recorded in a study of T-cell reconstitution after alpha-beta-depleted transplantation in children. Unique molecular identifiers featured in how the TCRbeta library was prepared. TCRdb fed the PCR reads into MiXCR, producing one record per CDR3 protein. The data contain about 420,000 distinct CDR3 sequences, roughly a tenth of them singletons. Germline V gene lookup returns CDR1 SEHNR and CDR2 FQNEAQ (reference sequence). With 5 bases clipped from V and 4 bases from J, the junction kept 2 bases outside the gene matches. The CDR3 consists of 14 residues. In this sample, this clonotype turned up many times.

The sequence came from a human donor who donated a stem cell graft to a child with acute myeloid leukemia. The input for sequencing was PBMCs from the stem cell graft donor, taken from the stem cell graft. The chain uses TRBV7-9 and TRBJ2-3; 11 bases are a match to TRBD2. The CDR3 loop is CASSISGRADTQYF. The CDR3 bases are TGTGCCAGCAGCATTAGCGGGAGGGCAGATACGCAGTATTTT. The entire variable domain, with the rest obtained from reference TRBV7-9 and TRBJ2-3, is as follows: DTGVSQNPRHKITKRGQNVTFRCDPISEHNRLYWYRQTLGQGPEFLTYFQNEAQLEKSRLLSDRFSAERPKGSFSTLEIQRTEQGDSAMYLCASSISGRADTQYFGPGTRLTVL.